Presented here are 12 T cell receptor beta chains from one specimen sequenced in a study of T cell changes during pregnancy in multiple sclerosis. Assay: immunoSEQ multiplex PCR; the TCRdb copy retains only in-frame clones and omits some. Of more than 55,000 clones in the sample, 91% were seen once. Sequenced here: peripheral blood, sampled in the third trimester of pregnancy. The source is a female donor in good health, enrolled as a control in a pregnancy study.

The chain is built from TRBV6-4 and TRBJ2-5, with TRBD1 as a possible D gene (6 bases). Germline V lookup: CDR1 MRHNA, CDR2 SNTAGT. The CDR3 runs 14 residues. V lost 7 bases to trimming and J lost 0 bases, with 12 bases between them. The CDR3 DNA is TGTGCCAGCAATGGACAGACGTACCAAGAGACCCAGTACTTC. This codes for CASNGQTYQETQYF.

This clone was picked up one time. The chain combines TRBV2 with TRBJ1-5; D ambiguous. Trimming stripped 9 bases from V and 1 base from J, with 25 bases between. The germline V gene has CDR1 SNHLY and CDR2 FYNNEI. The CDR3 consists of 18 residues. The chain's CDR3 is CASAGLKRGKRSNQPQHF. DNA of the CDR3: TGTGCCAGTGCCGGTCTAAAACGGGGTAAAAGGAGCAATCAGCCCCAGCATTTT.

This chain connects TRBV20-1 to TRBJ1-2; D gene unclear. Between the trimmed V and J ends, which lost 5 bases and 4 bases, there was a span of 8 bases. From germline, CDR1 is DFQATT and CDR2 SNEGSKA (reference sequence). The CDR3 contains 11 residues. In DNA, the CDR3 is TGCAGTGCTTCTAAAGCCTATGGCTACACCTTC. Its protein product is CSASKAYGYTF.

The chain has TRBV2 and TRBJ1-2; D is uncertain. The germline V gene encodes CDR1 SNHLY and CDR2 FYNNEI. V lost 1 base and J lost 13, with 19 bases in between. The CDR3 consists of 14 residues. The CDR3 is CASSEERRMHGCTF. In nucleotides, the CDR3 is TGTGCCAGCAGTGAAGAAAGGAGGATGCACGGGTGCACCTTC.

V gene TRBV19 combines with J gene TRBJ2-7; 10 nucleotides align to TRBD2. This CDR3 has 13 residues. Germline V gene lookup returns CDR1 LNHDA and CDR2 SQIVND (reference sequence). J was trimmed by 2 bases and V by 10 bases; bases with no gene match: 5. The CDR3 spells CATRTSGTYEQYF. The CDR3 nucleotides read TGTGCCACCAGGACTAGCGGTACCTACGAGCAGTACTTC.

The rearrangement links TRBV19 to TRBJ1-2, with 8 bases aligning to TRBD1. CDR1 and CDR2 (germline): LNHDA, SQIVND (reference sequence). The CDR3 length is 16 residues. The V segment lost 7 bases and the J segment 3 bases; nucleotides outside the gene matches: 13. CDR3 in DNA: TGTGCCAGTATTTGGGGAACAGGGGGAAACGACTATGGCTACACCTTC. This encodes CASIWGTGGNDYGYTF.

The chain employs TRBV5-1 and TRBJ2-7; maybe TRBD2 (6 bases). The germline V gene has CDR1 SGHRS and CDR2 YFSETQ. The CDR3 covers 17 residues. With 4 bases removed from V and 0 bases from J, the gap between germline ends came to 20 bases. The CDR3 here is CASSPTVSGLSSYEQYF. Here the CDR3 DNA reads TGCGCCAGCAGCCCCACCGTATCGGGACTTAGCTCCTACGAGCAGTACTTC.

This clone occurred a few times. This rearrangement joins TRBV7-9 to TRBJ1-5; the match to TRBD1 covers 8 bases. The ends lost 3 bases at V and 4 bases at J; junction bases unmatched: 5. CDR1 SEHNR and CDR2 FQNEAQ come from the germline V gene (reference sequence). The CDR3 is made up of 15 amino acids. This CDR3 reads CASSLGQGANQPQHF. For the CDR3, the DNA is TGTGCCAGCAGCTTGGGTCAGGGGGCAAATCAGCCCCAGCATTTT.

V is TRBV27 and J is TRBJ1-2; TRBD1 aligns across 10 bases. The CDR3 runs to 13 residues. Germline lookup yields CDR1 MNHEY and CDR2 SMNVEV (reference sequence). The J segment lost 8 bases and the V segment lost 6 bases, leaving 6 bases of the junction unmatched. The CDR3 region is CASSLDRGRGYTF. In DNA form, the CDR3 reads TGTGCCAGCAGCCTTGACAGGGGGCGAGGCTACACCTTC.

The chain couples TRBV7-6 to TRBJ1-4, with TRBD1 as a possible D gene (6 bases). Trimming removed 5 bases from V and 5 bases from J, with 12 bases in between. Germline V gene data show CDR1 as SGHVS and CDR2 as FNYEAQ. CDR3 length: 14 residues. Here the CDR3 reads CASSPGQYNEKLFF. CDR3 in DNA: TGTGCCAGCAGCCCAGGACAGTACAATGAAAAACTGTTTTTT.

The chain carries TRBV18 and TRBJ1-2, with 10 bases lining up with TRBD1. The trim removed 1 base at V and 4 bases at J, leaving 9 bases unmatched. CDR1 and CDR2 from the germline V gene are KGHSH and LQKENI. The CDR3 is made up of 17 amino acids. CDR3 nucleotide sequence: TGTGCCAGCTCACCACTTCCCACGGACAGGGGGGTCTATGGCTACACCTTC. The encoded protein is CASSPLPTDRGVYGYTF.

The chain joins TRBV28 to TRBJ2-7, with 10 bases aligning to TRBD1. Germline-derived CDR1 and CDR2 are MDHEN and SYDVKM. Trimming took 6 bases from V and 2 from J; bases not matched to a gene: 10. The CDR3 consists of 16 residues. The CDR3 reads CASRHKPGQGTYEQYF. The CDR3 region has the DNA TGTGCCAGCAGACATAAACCGGGACAGGGGACCTACGAGCAGTACTTC.